This TCR beta chain was retrieved from a study of CD8+ T cells in alopecia areata. Sequencing used cDNA as its template, made by extracting RNA and reverse transcribing it. Using immunoSEQ multiplex PCR, the repertoire was profiled, and TCRdb retains in-frame clones only, with some absent. Of about 120,000 clones listed, roughly 69% are singletons. V lost 7 bases and J lost 1, with 12 bases in between. Germline V gives CDR1 MNHNY, CDR2 SVGAGI (reference sequence). The CDR3 sequence is 14 residues long. The sequence was obtained from a human donor in good health. J is TRBJ2-3 and V is TRBV6-6; D is perhaps TRBD2 (5 bases). The sample was CD4+ T cells sorted from blood. The CDR3 region has the DNA TGTGCCAGCACCCCATCACTAGGCACAGATACGCAGTATTTT. Protein: CASTPSLGTDTQYF.